This T cell receptor (beta chain) was retrieved from a study of blood T cell repertoires in COVID-19. The wider study: The study drew acute and convalescent COVID-19 samples from the United States, Italy and Spain.

TCRdb's copy holds only in-frame clones and misses some; the assay was immunoSEQ multiplex PCR. There are fewer than 45,000 clones in the sample; roughly 81% occur only once, and about 13% lies in the top ten. The CDR3 extends over 14 amino acids. CDR1 and CDR2 from the germline V gene are SNHLY and FYNNEI. After removal of 5 bases from V and 2 bases from J, the junction contained 3 bases not matched to a gene. The sample was peripheral blood. This receptor was obtained from a human donor in a cohort sampled during active COVID-19. The rearrangement uses TRBV2 and TRBJ2-3, with TRBD2 matching 8 bases. CDR3 in amino acids: CASSLAGNTDTQYF. The CDR3, as DNA: TGTGCCAGCAGTTTAGCGGGGAACACAGATACGCAGTATTTT.